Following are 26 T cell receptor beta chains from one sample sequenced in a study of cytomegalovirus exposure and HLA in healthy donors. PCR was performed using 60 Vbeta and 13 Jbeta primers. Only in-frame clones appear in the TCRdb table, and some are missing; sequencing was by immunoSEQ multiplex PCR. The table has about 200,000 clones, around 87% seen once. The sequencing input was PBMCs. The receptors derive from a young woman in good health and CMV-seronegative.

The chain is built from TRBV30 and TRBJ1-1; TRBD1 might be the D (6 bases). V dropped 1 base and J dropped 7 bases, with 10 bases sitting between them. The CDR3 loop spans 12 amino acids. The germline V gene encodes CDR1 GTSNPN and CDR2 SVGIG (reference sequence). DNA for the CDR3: TGTGCCTGGAGTGAACAGGGTGGTGAAGCTTTCTTT. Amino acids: CAWSEQGGEAFF.

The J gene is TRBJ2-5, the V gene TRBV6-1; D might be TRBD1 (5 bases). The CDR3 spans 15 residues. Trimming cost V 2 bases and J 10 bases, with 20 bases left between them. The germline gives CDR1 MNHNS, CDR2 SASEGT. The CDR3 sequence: CASSEMRQIPQGQYF. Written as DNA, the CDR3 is TGTGCCAGCAGTGAAATGAGACAGATCCCCCAAGGCCAGTACTTC.

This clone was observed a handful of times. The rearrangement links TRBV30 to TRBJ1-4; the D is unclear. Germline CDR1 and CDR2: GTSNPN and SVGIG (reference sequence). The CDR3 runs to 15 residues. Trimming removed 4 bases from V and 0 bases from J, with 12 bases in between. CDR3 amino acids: CAWILGAPTNEKLFF. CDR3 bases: TGTGCCTGGATCTTAGGAGCGCCAACTAATGAAAAACTGTTTTTT. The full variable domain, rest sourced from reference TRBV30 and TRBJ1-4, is SQTIHQWPATLVQPVGSPLSLECTVEGTSNPNLYWYRQAAGRGLQLLFYSVGIGQISSEVPQNLSASRPQDRQFILSSKKLLLSDSGFYLCAWILGAPTNEKLFFGSGTQLSVL.

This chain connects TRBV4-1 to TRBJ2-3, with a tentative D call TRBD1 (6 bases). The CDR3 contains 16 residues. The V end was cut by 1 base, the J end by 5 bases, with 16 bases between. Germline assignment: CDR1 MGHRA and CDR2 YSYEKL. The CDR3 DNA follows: TGCGCCAGCAGCCAAGGGGCAGGGGACATTAAAGATACGCAGTATTTT. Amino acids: CASSQGAGDIKDTQYF.

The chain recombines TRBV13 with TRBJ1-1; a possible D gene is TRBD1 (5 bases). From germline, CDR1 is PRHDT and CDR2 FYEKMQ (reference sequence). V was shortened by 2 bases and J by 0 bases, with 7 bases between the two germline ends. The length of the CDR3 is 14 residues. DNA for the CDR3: TGTGCCAGCAGCTTAAGACAGATGAACACTGAAGCTTTCTTT. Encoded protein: CASSLRQMNTEAFF.

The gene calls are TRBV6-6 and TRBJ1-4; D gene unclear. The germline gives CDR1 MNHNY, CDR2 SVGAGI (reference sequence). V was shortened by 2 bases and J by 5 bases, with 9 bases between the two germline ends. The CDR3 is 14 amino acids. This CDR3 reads CASSYAVMNEKLFF. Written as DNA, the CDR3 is TGTGCCAGCAGTTACGCAGTGATGAATGAAAAACTGTTTTTT.

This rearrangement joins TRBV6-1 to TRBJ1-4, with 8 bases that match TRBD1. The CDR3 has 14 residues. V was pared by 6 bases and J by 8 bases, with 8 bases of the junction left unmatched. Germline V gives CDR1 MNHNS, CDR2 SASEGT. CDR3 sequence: CASRSTGGAEKLFF. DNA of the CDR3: TGTGCCAGCAGATCAACAGGGGGAGCCGAAAAACTGTTTTTT.

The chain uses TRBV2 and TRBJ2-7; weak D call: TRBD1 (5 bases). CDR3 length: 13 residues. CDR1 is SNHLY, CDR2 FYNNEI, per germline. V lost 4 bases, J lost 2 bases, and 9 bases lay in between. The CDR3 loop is CASSARDTYEQYF. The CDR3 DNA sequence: TGTGCCAGCAGTGCCAGGGATACCTACGAGCAGTACTTC.

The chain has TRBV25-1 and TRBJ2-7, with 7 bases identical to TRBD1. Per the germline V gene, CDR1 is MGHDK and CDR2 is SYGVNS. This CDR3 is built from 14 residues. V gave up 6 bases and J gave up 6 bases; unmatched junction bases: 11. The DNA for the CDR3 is TGTGCCAGCAGGCCCGTTACAGGGGTCGTCGAGCAGTACTTC. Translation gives CASRPVTGVVEQYF.

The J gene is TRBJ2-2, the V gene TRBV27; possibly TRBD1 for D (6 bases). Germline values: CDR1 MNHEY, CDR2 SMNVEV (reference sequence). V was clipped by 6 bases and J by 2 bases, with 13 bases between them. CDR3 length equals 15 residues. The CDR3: CASSLTGSNTGELFF. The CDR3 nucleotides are TGTGCCAGCAGCTTGACAGGCTCAAACACCGGGGAGCTGTTTTTT.

This CDR3 is CAWSVSNEQFF. DNA of the CDR3: TGTGCCTGGAGTGTCAGTAATGAGCAGTTCTTC. This chain connects TRBV30 to TRBJ2-1; D remains unclear. The germline V gene encodes CDR1 GTSNPN and CDR2 SVGIG (reference sequence). The germline V and J ends were trimmed by 0 bases and 7 bases, with 4 bases remaining between them. This CDR3 region has 11 residues.

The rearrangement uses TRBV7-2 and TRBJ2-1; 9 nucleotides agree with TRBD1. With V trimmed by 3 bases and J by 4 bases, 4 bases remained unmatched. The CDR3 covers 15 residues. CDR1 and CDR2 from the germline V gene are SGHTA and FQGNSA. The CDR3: CASSFDRGEYNEQFF. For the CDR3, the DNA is TGTGCCAGCAGCTTTGACAGGGGGGAGTACAATGAGCAGTTCTTC.

The CDR3 bases are TGTGCCAGCAGCACCGGGACAGAGTCCTACAATGAGCAGTTCTTC. Residues: CASSTGTESYNEQFF. The genes are TRBV5-4 and TRBJ2-1, with 7 bases aligning to TRBD1. V dropped 4 bases and J dropped 1; count of bases not matched to a gene: 5. CDR1 is SGHNT, CDR2 YYREEE, per germline (reference sequence). This CDR3 contains 15 residues.

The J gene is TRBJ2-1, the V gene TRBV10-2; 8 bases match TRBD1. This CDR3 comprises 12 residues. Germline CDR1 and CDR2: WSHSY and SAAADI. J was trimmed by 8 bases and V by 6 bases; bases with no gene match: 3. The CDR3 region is CASSSDRDEQFF. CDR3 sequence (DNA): TGCGCCAGCAGCTCGGACAGGGATGAGCAGTTCTTC.

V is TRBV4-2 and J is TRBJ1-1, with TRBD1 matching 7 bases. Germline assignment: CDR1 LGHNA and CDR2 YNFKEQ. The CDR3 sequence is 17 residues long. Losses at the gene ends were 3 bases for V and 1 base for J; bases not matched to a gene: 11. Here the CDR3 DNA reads TGTGCCAGCAGCCAGGACACTACCCACAGGGGGAACACTGAAGCTTTCTTT. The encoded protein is CASSQDTTHRGNTEAFF.

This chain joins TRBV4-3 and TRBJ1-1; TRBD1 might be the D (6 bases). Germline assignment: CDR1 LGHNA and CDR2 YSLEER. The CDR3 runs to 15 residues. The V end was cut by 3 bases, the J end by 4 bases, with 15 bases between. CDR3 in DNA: TGCGCCAGCAGCCAGGGTAGCGGGGGCTTCACTGAAGCTTTCTTT. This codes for CASSQGSGGFTEAFF.

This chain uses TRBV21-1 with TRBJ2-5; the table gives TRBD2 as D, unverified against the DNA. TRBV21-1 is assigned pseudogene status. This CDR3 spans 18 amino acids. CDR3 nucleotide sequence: TGTGCCAGCAGCAAAGGGCGGAACAGCGGGGGGGCGATGGAGACCCAGTACTTC. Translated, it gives CASSKGRNSGGAMETQYF.

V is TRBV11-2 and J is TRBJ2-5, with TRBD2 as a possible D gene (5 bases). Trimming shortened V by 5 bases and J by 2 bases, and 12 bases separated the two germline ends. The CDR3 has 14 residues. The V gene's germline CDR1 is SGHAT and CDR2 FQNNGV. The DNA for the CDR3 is TGTGCCAGCAGCCGGGAAGGCCCTCAAGAGACCCAGTACTTC. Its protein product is CASSREGPQETQYF.

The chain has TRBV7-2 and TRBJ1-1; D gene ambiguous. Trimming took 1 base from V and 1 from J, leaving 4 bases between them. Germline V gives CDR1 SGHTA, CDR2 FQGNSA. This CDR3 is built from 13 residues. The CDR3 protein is CASSLERNTEAFF. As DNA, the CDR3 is TGTGCCAGCAGCTTAGAGCGGAACACTGAAGCTTTCTTT. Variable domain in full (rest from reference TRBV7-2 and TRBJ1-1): GAGVSQSPSNKVTEKGKDVELRCDPISGHTALYWYRQSLGQGLEFLIYFQGNSAPDKSGLPSDRFSAERTGGSVSTLTIQRTQQEDSAVYLCASSLERNTEAFFGQGTRLTVV.

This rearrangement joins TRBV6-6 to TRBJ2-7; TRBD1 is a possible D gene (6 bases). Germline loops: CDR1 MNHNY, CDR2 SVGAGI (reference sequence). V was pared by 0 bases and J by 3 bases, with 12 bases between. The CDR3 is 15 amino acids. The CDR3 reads CASSYSSRGNYEQYF. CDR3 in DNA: TGTGCCAGCAGTTACTCGAGTAGGGGGAACTACGAGCAGTACTTC.

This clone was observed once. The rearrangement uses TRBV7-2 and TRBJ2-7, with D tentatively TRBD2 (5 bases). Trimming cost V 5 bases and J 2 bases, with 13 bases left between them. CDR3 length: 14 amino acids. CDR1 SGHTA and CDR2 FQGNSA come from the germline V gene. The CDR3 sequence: CASSAASGAYEQYF. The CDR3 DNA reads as TGTGCCAGCAGCGCCGCCTCCGGGGCCTACGAGCAGTACTTC.

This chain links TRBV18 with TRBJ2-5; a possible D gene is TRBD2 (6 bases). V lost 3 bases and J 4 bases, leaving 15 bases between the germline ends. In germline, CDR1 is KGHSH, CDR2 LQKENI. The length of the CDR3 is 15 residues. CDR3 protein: CASSPPVGGGETQYF. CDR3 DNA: TGTGCCAGCTCACCGCCGGTGGGAGGCGGAGAGACCCAGTACTTC. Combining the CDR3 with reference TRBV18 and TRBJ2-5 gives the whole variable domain NAGVMQNPRHLVRRRGQEARLRCSPMKGHSHVYWYRQLPEEGLKFMVYLQKENIIDESGMPKERFSAEFPKEGPSILRIQQVVRGDSAAYFCASSPPVGGGETQYFGPGTRLLVL.

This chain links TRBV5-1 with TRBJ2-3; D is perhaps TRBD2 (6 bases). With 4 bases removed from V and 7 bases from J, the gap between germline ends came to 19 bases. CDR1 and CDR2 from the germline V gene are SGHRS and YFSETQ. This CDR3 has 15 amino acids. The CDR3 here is CASSRTGTSANTQYF. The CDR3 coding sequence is TGCGCCAGCAGCAGGACCGGGACTTCAGCGAATACGCAGTATTTT.

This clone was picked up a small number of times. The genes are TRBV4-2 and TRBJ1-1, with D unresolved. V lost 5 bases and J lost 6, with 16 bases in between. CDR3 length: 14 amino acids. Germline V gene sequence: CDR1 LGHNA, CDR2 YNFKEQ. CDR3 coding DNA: TGTGCCAGCAGCGTGGCGACGGAGCGTCCTGAAGCTTTCTTT. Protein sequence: CASSVATERPEAFF.

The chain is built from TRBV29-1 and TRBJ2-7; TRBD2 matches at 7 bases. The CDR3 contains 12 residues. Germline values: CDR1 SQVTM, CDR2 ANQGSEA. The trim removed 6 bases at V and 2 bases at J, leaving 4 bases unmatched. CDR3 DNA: TGCAGCGTGAGAGCGGGAACCTACGAGCAGTACTTC. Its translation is CSVRAGTYEQYF.

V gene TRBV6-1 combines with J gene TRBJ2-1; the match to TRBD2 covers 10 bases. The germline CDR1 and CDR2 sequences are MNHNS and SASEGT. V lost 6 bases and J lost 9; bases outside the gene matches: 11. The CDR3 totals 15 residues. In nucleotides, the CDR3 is TGTGCCAGCAGCGGGGAGGCTAGCGGGGGTGGTGAGCAGTTCTTC. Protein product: CASSGEASGGGEQFF.